This T cell receptor beta chain was recovered during a study of cytomegalovirus exposure and HLA in healthy donors. General observations from the study: In a later analysis, a genetic analysis reported fewer productive-TCR N-insertions in an Asian-associated ancestry cluster than the cohort average. There were 150 or so TCR beta chains listed as cytomegalovirus-associated. In a later analysis, HLA-C alleles had the fewest associated TCRs, DRB1 alleles the most. One variant, a missense change in DCLRE1C, was linked in a later analysis to TCR beta V- and J-gene trimming.

With 60 Vbeta and 13 Jbeta primers, the PCR was carried out. Assay used: immunoSEQ multiplex PCR; TCRdb lists only in-frame clones, some missing. The sample holds 200,000 to 250,000 clones. The CDR3 loop spans 17 amino acids. V was pared by 3 bases and J by 1 base, with 18 bases between. CDR1 is MNHNS and CDR2 is SASEGT in the germline V gene. Details on this clone: Its target is not known.

The sample taken for sequencing was PBMCs. The receptor's source is a girl aged 2-9 years in good health and CMV-seropositive. V is TRBV6-1 and J is TRBJ1-1; D may be TRBD1 (5 bases). The CDR3 reads CASSDRRGSVGNTEAFF. The CDR3 nucleotides read TGTGCCAGCAGTGATAGGAGGGGTTCAGTAGGGAACACTGAAGCTTTCTTT.